The sequence of this TCR beta chain was determined in a study of cytotoxic CD8 clonotypes in ibrutinib-treated CLL. Whole-study results and caveats: With treatment, public clonotypes, which were uncommon, either contracted or remained stable.

A note on this clone: Its antigen is currently unknown.

V was pared by 6 bases and J by 7 bases, with 15 bases of the junction left unmatched. There are 17 residues in the CDR3. The V gene's germline CDR1 is MRHNA and CDR2 SNTAGT. Deep sequencing aimed at 1 in 200,000 to 1 in 1 million T cells' resolution. The protocol was immunoSEQ multiplex PCR, while the TCRdb copy is restricted to in-frame clones and leaves out a portion. This sample has over 70,000 clones, with about 86% found just once. The chain employs TRBV6-4 and TRBJ1-2, with TRBD1 matching over 12 bases. The specimen comprised PBMCs, sampled before ibrutinib treatment. The source is a human donor with chronic lymphocytic leukemia. CDR3 bases: TGTGCCAGCAGAGCCTCCGGGACAGGGGGCCTAGTGGGTGGCTACACCTTC. Translated, it gives CASRASGTGGLVGGYTF.